Listed here are 4 T cell receptor beta chains from one sample, sequenced in a study of cytomegalovirus exposure and HLA in healthy donors. The PCR contained 60 Vbeta and 13 Jbeta primers. TCRdb's table, derived via immunoSEQ multiplex PCR, lists solely in-frame clones and lacks some. The sample holds some 200,000 clones, 75% to 90% seen once. Sequenced sample: PBMCs. The receptors originated from a woman in her forties or fifties in good health and CMV-seropositive.

The V gene is TRBV5-1, the J gene TRBJ1-4, with TRBD1 matching over 7 bases. The V gene's germline CDR1 is SGHRS and CDR2 YFSETQ. V was pared by 4 bases and J by 7 bases, with 7 bases of the junction left unmatched. This CDR3 has 14 amino acids. For the CDR3, the DNA is TGCGCCAGCAGCCTTAGAAAGGGGGCTGAAAAACTGTTTTTT. Protein: CASSLRKGAEKLFF.

The CDR3 DNA reads as TGTGCCAGCACCTCCGGGACAATTAATGAAAAACTGTTTTTT. This gives the protein CASTSGTINEKLFF. This rearrangement joins TRBV5-6 to TRBJ1-4; tentative D call: TRBD1 (6 bases). The V and J ends lost 6 bases and 4 bases respectively, with 13 bases between them. Germline lookup yields CDR1 SGHDT and CDR2 YYEEEE. The CDR3 runs to 14 residues. Complete variable domain (other parts from reference TRBV5-6 and TRBJ1-4): DAGVTQSPTHLIKTRGQQVTLRCSPKSGHDTVSWYQQALGQGPQFIFQYYEEEERQRGNFPDRFSGHQFPNYSSELNVNALLLGDSALYLCASTSGTINEKLFFGSGTQLSVL.

This clone was seen once. V usage is TRBV6-5 and J usage is TRBJ1-1, with D perhaps matching TRBD1 (6 bases). Germline CDR1 MNHEY, CDR2 SVGAGI. This CDR3 region has 14 residues. With 7 bases removed from V and 4 bases from J, the gap between germline ends came to 16 bases. The CDR3 nucleotides are TGTGCCAGCACAAAGACAGGTCGTGGCACTGAAGCTTTCTTT. Its translation: CASTKTGRGTEAFF.

This clone showed up just a few times. This chain connects TRBV4-2 to TRBJ2-3; a possible D gene is TRBD1 (6 bases). CDR1 is LGHNA, CDR2 YNFKEQ, per germline. V was cut by 1 base and J by 1 base, with 15 bases left in between. This CDR3 is built from 17 residues. The CDR3: CASSQAATPGGTDTQYF. The CDR3 nucleotides are TGTGCCAGCAGCCAAGCTGCCACGCCAGGGGGCACAGATACGCAGTATTTT.